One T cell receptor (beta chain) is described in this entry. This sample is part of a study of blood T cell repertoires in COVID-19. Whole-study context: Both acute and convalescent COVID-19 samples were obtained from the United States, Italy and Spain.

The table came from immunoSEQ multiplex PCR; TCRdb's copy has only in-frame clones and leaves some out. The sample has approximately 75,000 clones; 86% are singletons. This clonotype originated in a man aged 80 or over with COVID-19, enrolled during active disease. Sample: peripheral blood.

The chain's CDR3 is CASSAGTGDSPLHF. The DNA for the CDR3 is TGTGCCAGCAGCGCAGGGACAGGGGATTCACCCCTCCACTTT. The chain couples TRBV5-5 to TRBJ1-6; 10 bases align to TRBD1. The CDR3 loop spans 14 amino acids. After removal of 4 bases from V and 8 bases from J, the junction contained 3 bases not matched to a gene. Germline V lookup: CDR1 SGHKS, CDR2 YYEKEE (reference sequence).